This TCR beta chain is from a study of blood T cell repertoires in COVID-19. Study information: T cells, B-cell-depleted T cells, or PBMCs supplied cDNA or gDNA.

Sequenced by immunoSEQ multiplex PCR; TCRdb stores in-frame clones only, minus some. Of 150,000 to 200,000 clones listed, around 86% are singletons. This CDR3 comprises 12 residues. V was pared by 2 bases and J by 6 bases, with 9 bases between. Germline CDR1 is SGHRS and CDR2 is YFSETQ. Seattle participants joined during active infection and were tracked over time. Sample: peripheral blood. This chain uses TRBV5-1 with TRBJ2-7; D is unclear. This TCR was sampled from a woman in her 70s with COVID-19, enrolled during active disease. In nucleotides, the CDR3 is TGCGCCAGCAGCTTCTTACCTAGCGAGCAGTACTTC. Amino acids: CASSFLPSEQYF.